The 9 T cell receptor beta chains listed next were all sequenced from one sample in a study of human T cells and chemical hapten exposure. Whole blood, unfractionated, served as the material for total RNA extraction. Individual cDNA molecules received unique molecular identifiers in the library. TCRdb processed the reads anew with MiXCR; each CDR3 protein has one entry. The table lists 120,000 or so distinct CDR3 sequences, over 7.5% of them singletons. Sequenced material: whole blood. The receptors here all came from a human donor in good health. Some clones in this sample may be carry-over from other donors' samples.

This clonotype appeared many times. The genes are TRBV9 and TRBJ2-7; D unresolved. Germline V gene lookup returns CDR1 SGDLS and CDR2 YYNGEE. The CDR3 totals 14 residues. Trimming removed 0 bases at V and 4 bases at J, with 11 bases between. In DNA form, the CDR3 reads TGTGCCAGCAGCGTAGAGGATCGCGAATACGAGCAGTACTTC. Translation: CASSVEDREYEQYF. Filled out from reference TRBV9 and TRBJ2-7, the complete variable domain reads DSGVTQTPKHLITATGQRVTLRCSPRSGDLSVYWYQQSLDQGLQFLIQYYNGEERAKGNILERFSAQQFPDLHSELNLSSLELGDSALYFCASSVEDREYEQYFGPGTRLTVT.

This clonotype was observed at least ten times. J is TRBJ1-6 and V is TRBV7-2, with 9 bases fitting TRBD1. Per the germline V gene, CDR1 is SGHTA and CDR2 is FQGNSA. V was clipped by 4 bases and J by 6 bases; unmatched bases: 7. The CDR3 runs 16 residues. The CDR3 DNA reads TGTGCCAGCAGCTGGCCGGGACAGGGACTTAATTCACCCCTCCACTTT. It yields the protein CASSWPGQGLNSPLHF.

This clonotype was seen repeatedly, ten times or more. The chain employs TRBV27 and TRBJ2-1; 13 bases are a match to TRBD2. The CDR3 extends over 17 amino acids. Unmatched junction bases numbered 2, after V lost 2 bases and J lost 1 base. Germline CDR1 and CDR2: MNHEY and SMNVEV (reference sequence). Written as DNA, the CDR3 is TGTGCCAGCAGTTTAACTAGCGGGGGGGCTTCCTACAATGAGCAGTTCTTC. Amino acids: CASSLTSGGASYNEQFF.

This clonotype appeared a few times. The V and J genes are TRBV9 and TRBJ2-3; the D gene is possibly TRBD1 (6 bases). CDR3 size: 15 residues. The V gene's germline CDR1 is SGDLS and CDR2 YYNGEE. V lost 0 bases to trimming and J lost 2 bases, with 10 bases between them. CDR3 bases: TGTGCCAGCAGCGTAGGGGGGACAAACACAGATACGCAGTATTTT. Encoded protein: CASSVGGTNTDTQYF.

The rearrangement uses TRBV20-1 and TRBJ2-7, with 8 bases matching TRBD2. CDR1 and CDR2 from the germline V gene are DFQATT and SNEGSKA (reference sequence). The CDR3 spans 16 residues. Trimming at V came to 2 bases and at J to 7 bases, leaving 16 bases not matched to a gene. CDR3 coding DNA: TGCAGTGCTAGATCCCCTGTTGAGCGGGGGACGGGTGAGCAGTACTTC. Its translation is CSARSPVERGTGEQYF.

The chain employs TRBV6-2 or TRBV6-3 and TRBJ1-5, with D perhaps matching TRBD1 (6 bases). The CDR3 is 16 amino acids. Trimming pared 6 bases from V and 1 base from J, leaving 16 bases between. The germline CDR1 and CDR2 sequences are MNHEY and SVGEGT. CDR3 protein: CASSPAGAQSNQPQHF. For the CDR3, the DNA is TGTGCCAGCAGCCCGGCGGGGGCGCAGAGCAATCAGCCCCAGCATTTT.

The rearrangement joins TRBV6-2 or TRBV6-3 to TRBJ2-1; 10 bases line up with TRBD2. The length of the CDR3 is 15 residues. Looked up from germline, CDR1 is MNHEY and CDR2 is SVGEGT. Trimming cost V 6 bases and J 3 bases; bases outside gene matches: 5. CDR3 bases: TGTGCCAGCAGACCTAAGCGGGGGGGCTACAATGAGCAGTTCTTC. Translated: CASRPKRGGYNEQFF.

The chain carries TRBV25-1 and TRBJ2-1; weak D call: TRBD1 (6 bases). This CDR3 spans 15 amino acids. The germline V gene encodes CDR1 MGHDK and CDR2 SYGVNS. Trimming took off 4 bases at V and 7 bases at J, with 17 bases between the two ends. The CDR3 spells CASSGPRLGTNEQFF. As DNA, the CDR3 is TGTGCCAGCAGTGGTCCGCGATTGGGGACAAATGAGCAGTTCTTC. The whole variable domain, filled in from reference TRBV25-1 and TRBJ2-1, reads EADIYQTPRYLVIGTGKKITLECSQTMGHDKMYWYQQDPGMELHLIHYSYGVNSTEKGDLSSESTVSRIRTEHFPLTLESARPSHTSQYLCASSGPRLGTNEQFFGPGTRLTVL.

Points on this clonotype: This may be a read error, as it is one base from a much larger clone. The chain employs TRBV7-9 and TRBJ1-1, with D uncertain. Trimming pared 6 bases from V and 3 bases from J, leaving 11 bases between. Germline assignment: CDR1 SEHNR and CDR2 FQNEAQ (reference sequence). The CDR3 spans 13 residues. CDR3 sequence reads: CASRPALDTEAFF. The CDR3, as DNA: TGTGCCAGCAGACCAGCCTTAGACACTGAAGCTTTCTTT. The full variable domain, in which reference TRBV7-9 and TRBJ1-1 provide the parts outside the CDR3, is DTGVSQNPRHKITKRGQNVTFRCDPISEHNRLYWYRQTLGQGPEFLTYFQNEAQLEKSRLLSDRFSAERPKGSFSTLEIQRTEQGDSAMYLCASRPALDTEAFFGQGTRLTVV.